A single sample is the source of the 31 T cell receptor beta chains below, sequenced in a study of regulatory T cells in long-lasting Graves disease. Building the TCR beta libraries relied on iRepertoire HTBI primers, and CDR3 regions underwent Arm-PCR. Using its own MiXCR run on the multiplex PCR reads, TCRdb lists one record per CDR3 protein. The table records about 470,000 distinct CDR3 sequences, 20% to 25% of them present only once. Time point denoted: persistent/refractory GD, antithyroid drugs over 5 years with positive TRAb. RNA extracted from PBMCs served as the sequencing template. Material: peripheral blood mononuclear cells (PBMCs), obtained when the disease was refractory, from a patient treated with antithyroid drugs. These receptor sequences come from a female donor with Graves disease.

About this clonotype: A read error may be the cause here, since a much bigger clone is one base away. The chain combines TRBV11-2 with TRBJ2-7, with no clear D. The V and J ends lost 1 base and 8 bases respectively, with 12 bases between them. CDR1 is SGHAT and CDR2 is FQNNGV in the germline V gene. CDR3 length equals 13 residues. The CDR3 loop reads CASSLGPVTKQYF. CDR3 coding DNA: TGTGCCAGCAGCTTAGGTCCAGTCACCAAGCAGTACTTC.

Worth noting for this clonotype: This may come from a read error, since a much larger clone is one base off. The V call is TRBV19, the J call TRBJ2-5; tentative D call: TRBD2 (7 bases). Germline CDR1 reads LNHDA; CDR2 reads SQIVND (reference sequence). CDR3 size: 16 residues. CDR3 nucleotide sequence: TGTGCCAGTGGGGGGGCTCCGGGAGCATTCCAAGAGACCCAGTGCTTC. Encoded protein: CASGGAPGAFQETQCF. Full variable domain (outside the CDR3, taken from reference TRBV19 and TRBJ2-5): DGGITQSPKYLFRKEGQNVTLSCEQNLNHDAMYWYRQDPGQGLRLIYYSQIVNDFQKGDIAEGYSVSREKKESFPLTVTSAQKNPTAFYLCASGGAPGAFQETQCFGPGTRLLVL.

The chain recombines TRBV29-1 with TRBJ1-2; possibly TRBD1 for D (6 bases). The V end lost 2 bases, the J end lost 3 bases, and 16 bases lay between the germline ends. Germline CDR1 reads SQVTM; CDR2 reads ANQGSEA. This CDR3 has 15 residues. The CDR3 bases are TGCAGCGTTGAAAGGCACAGGGTGACCGACTATGGCTACACCTTC. Translating it yields CSVERHRVTDYGYTF.

The gene calls are TRBV28 and TRBJ2-7; TRBD2 aligns across 7 bases. Per the germline V gene, CDR1 is MDHEN and CDR2 is SYDVKM. This CDR3 is 14 amino acids long. Trimming took 8 bases from V and 2 from J; bases not matched to a gene: 9. The CDR3 nucleotides read TGTGCCAGCGTCCGCGGGGGTGCGACCTACGAGCAGTACTTC. It translates to CASVRGGATYEQYF.

This clonotype was picked up many times. The rearrangement joins TRBV3-1 to TRBJ2-1; D unresolved. Germline CDR1 reads LGHDT; CDR2 reads YNNKEL (reference sequence). V lost 2 bases to trimming and J lost 3 bases, with 2 bases between them. This CDR3 spans 12 amino acids. The CDR3 bases are TGTGCCAGCAGCCAAATCTACAATGAGCAGTTCTTC. Translating it yields CASSQIYNEQFF.

This clonotype was recorded at least ten times. CDR3 sequence reads: CASTRIGEEVTEAFF. The CDR3, as DNA: TGTGCCAGCACCCGAATAGGGGAAGAGGTCACTGAAGCTTTCTTT. The rearrangement links TRBV7-2 to TRBJ1-1, with D tentatively TRBD1 (5 bases). V lost 7 bases to trimming and J lost 4 bases, with 19 bases between them. The CDR3 has 15 residues. Germline V lookup: CDR1 SGHTA, CDR2 FQGNSA.

The table lists this clonotype with many counts. Its ends do not fully match the called genes, so a read error is possible. The chain is built from TRBV5-1 and TRBJ2-7, with TRBD1 matching 7 bases. The CDR3 runs 13 residues. CDR1 is SGHRS and CDR2 is YFSETQ in the germline V gene. The CDR3 region has the DNA TGTGCCAGCAGCTTCGGACAGGCCTACGAGCAGTACTTC. Encoded protein: CASSFGQAYEQYF.

The chain uses TRBV5-6 and TRBJ1-5; 9 bases line up with TRBD1. CDR3 size: 18 residues. The germline V gene encodes CDR1 SGHDT and CDR2 YYEEEE. V gave up 3 bases and J gave up 0 bases; unmatched junction bases: 10. The CDR3 DNA is TGTGCCAGCAGCTCGCTGGGACAGGGAGGTAATAGCAATCAGCCCCAGCATTTT. Its protein is CASSSLGQGGNSNQPQHF.

This clonotype was detected many times. This chain joins TRBV15 and TRBJ2-5, with D possibly being TRBD1 (5 bases). Trimming stripped 0 bases from V and 5 bases from J, with 13 bases between. This CDR3 has 15 residues. CDR1 is LNHNV, CDR2 YYDKDF, per germline (reference sequence). The CDR3 here is CATSRDLQGWETQYF. The CDR3 DNA follows: TGTGCCACCAGCAGAGATCTGCAGGGATGGGAGACCCAGTACTTC.

The table lists this clonotype with many counts. CDR3 sequence: CASSLPPTGELFF. The CDR3 nucleotides read TGTGCCAGCAGCCTCCCCCCGACCGGGGAGCTGTTTTTT. The chain couples TRBV7-9 to TRBJ2-2, with no clear D. The V and J ends lost 5 bases and 5 bases respectively, with 9 bases between them. CDR3 length: 13 residues. Germline-derived CDR1 and CDR2 are SEHNR and FQNEAQ (reference sequence).

This rearrangement joins TRBV7-2 to TRBJ2-2; D remains unclear. CDR1 is SGHTA and CDR2 is FQGNSA in the germline V gene. Trimming stripped 1 base from V and 5 bases from J, with 11 bases between. The CDR3 totals 15 residues. CDR3 in amino acids: CASSLGGSWTGELFF. DNA for the CDR3: TGTGCCAGCAGCTTAGGTGGTAGCTGGACCGGGGAGCTGTTTTTT.

Of note for this clonotype: The conserved final phenylalanine or tryptophan is absent from the CDR3, which likely points to a read error. The chain couples TRBV6-9 to TRBJ2-6; D remains unclear. CDR1 is MNHGY, CDR2 SVAAGI, per germline. V was cut by 3 bases and J by 1 base, with 13 bases left in between. The CDR3 sequence is 17 residues long. The CDR3 protein is CASSYLRPGSGANVLTS. In DNA, the CDR3 is TGTGCCAGCAGTTACTTAAGACCTGGGTCTGGGGCCAACGTCCTGACTTCC.

This chain joins TRBV7-2 and TRBJ2-2, with TRBD1 as a possible D gene (6 bases). Trimming took off 5 bases at V and 4 bases at J, with 14 bases between the two ends. The CDR3 has 15 amino acids. Per the germline V gene, CDR1 is SGHTA and CDR2 is FQGNSA. CDR3 DNA: TGTGCCAGCAGCCTATTAATAGGGGGCACCGGGGAGCTGTTTTTT. Protein: CASSLLIGGTGELFF.

The chain uses TRBV20-1 and TRBJ2-3; a weak D match, TRBD1 (5 bases). Deletions cut 3 bases from V and 6 bases from J, with 22 bases between. This CDR3 contains 16 residues. Per germline, CDR1 DFQATT and CDR2 SNEGSKA (reference sequence). CDR3 in DNA: TGCAGTGCTAGGGGCAATGGAAGGGGTCCTCCGGATACGCAGTATTTT. Amino acid sequence: CSARGNGRGPPDTQYF.

The V gene is TRBV6-5, the J gene TRBJ2-5; tentatively, D is TRBD1 (5 bases). Germline CDR1 and CDR2: MNHEY and SVGAGI. The CDR3 sequence is 15 residues long. Trimming took 2 bases from V and 2 from J, leaving 12 bases between them. The CDR3 nucleotides are TGTGCCAGCAGTTACAGGGGCTCATGGCAAGAGACCCAGTACTTC. It is translated as CASSYRGSWQETQYF.

This clonotype appeared many times. The rearrangement joins TRBV28 to TRBJ2-7, with 9 nucleotides matching TRBD1. Germline V CDR1 and CDR2: MDHEN, SYDVKM. This CDR3 is built from 16 residues. The V segment lost 4 bases and the J segment 0 bases; nucleotides outside the gene matches: 7. In DNA, the CDR3 is TGTGCCAGCAGTTCGTACAGGGGGCGCGGCTCCTACGAGCAGTACTTC. Residues: CASSSYRGRGSYEQYF.

The sample holds a few counts of this clonotype. This sequence joins TRBV28 and TRBJ1-2; D possibly corresponds to TRBD1 (5 bases). CDR1 and CDR2 from the germline V gene are MDHEN and SYDVKM. The CDR3 is 14 residues long. Trimming took off 3 bases at V and 8 bases at J, with 16 bases between the two ends. CDR3 sequence (DNA): TGTGCCAGCAGTTTGGGTACGGGACGTTTGGGCTACACCTTC. As protein: CASSLGTGRLGYTF.

This clonotype was observed at least ten times. The rearrangement uses TRBV10-3 and TRBJ1-1, with a possible D match to TRBD1 (6 bases). Trimming cost V 6 bases and J 0 bases, with 8 bases left between them. This CDR3 contains 13 residues. CDR1 and CDR2 from the germline V gene are ENHRY and SYGVKD. The CDR3 DNA is TGTGCCATCAGGACAGGACTGAACACTGAAGCTTTCTTT. This gives the protein CAIRTGLNTEAFF.

This clonotype was recorded many times. The chain employs TRBV3-1 and TRBJ2-7, with TRBD2 as a possible D gene (5 bases). CDR1 LGHDT and CDR2 YNNKEL come from the germline V gene (reference sequence). V lost 2 bases and J lost 3, with 8 bases in between. This CDR3 spans 13 amino acids. CDR3 sequence reads: CASSQRAGYEQYF. For the CDR3, the DNA is TGTGCCAGCAGCCAACGGGCGGGCTACGAGCAGTACTTC.

This clonotype was detected many times. V usage is TRBV20-1 and J usage is TRBJ1-1, with D tentatively TRBD1 (6 bases). Between the trimmed V and J ends, which lost 7 bases and 0 bases, there was a span of 9 bases. Germline-derived CDR1 and CDR2 are DFQATT and SNEGSKA (reference sequence). This CDR3 has 12 amino acids. The CDR3 sequence is CSGYRVNTEAFF. The CDR3 DNA reads TGCAGTGGATACAGGGTGAACACTGAAGCTTTCTTT.

This clonotype was counted once. Just one base apart from a much larger clone, this may be a read error. As the CDR3 is not closed by the conserved phenylalanine or tryptophan, this likely results from a read error. The rearrangement joins TRBV11-2 to TRBJ2-7, with 8 bases lining up with TRBD1. V lost 4 bases, J lost 2 bases, and 10 bases stayed unmatched. The CDR3 has 16 amino acids. Germline V gene data show CDR1 as SGHAT and CDR2 as FQNNGV. The CDR3 region is CASSSLRDRRPYEQYL. In nucleotides, the CDR3 is TGTGCCAGCAGCTCCCTGAGGGACAGGCGTCCCTACGAGCAGTACCTC.

This clonotype appeared many times. The chain employs TRBV6-5 and TRBJ1-2; 7 positions agree with TRBD1. There are 14 residues in the CDR3. Trimming cost V 2 bases and J 1 base; bases outside gene matches: 1. Germline values: CDR1 MNHEY, CDR2 SVGAGI. The CDR3 coding sequence is TGTGCCAGCAGTTACGACAGGGTTAACTATGGCTACACCTTC. This gives the protein CASSYDRVNYGYTF.

This clonotype came up a few times. This sequence joins TRBV11-2 and TRBJ2-3, with TRBD1 matching over 8 bases. The V gene end was trimmed by 3 bases and the J gene end by 3 bases; junction bases not matched to a gene: 2. The CDR3 runs 14 residues. Germline CDR1 reads SGHAT; CDR2 reads FQNNGV. CDR3 sequence (DNA): TGTGCCAGCAGCTTCAGGGGGCAGACAGATACGCAGTATTTT. It translates to CASSFRGQTDTQYF.

To note about this clonotype: A single base separates this from a much larger clone, so it may be a read error. This chain uses TRBV28 with TRBJ1-1; 8 nucleotides line up with TRBD1. The CDR3 is made up of 13 amino acids. Trimming at V came to 0 bases and at J to 11 bases, leaving 5 bases not matched to a gene. Germline CDR1 and CDR2: MDHEN and SYDVKM. CDR3 sequence: CASSLWDRARAFF. CDR3 bases: TGTGCCAGCAGTTTATGGGACAGGGCAAGGGCTTTCTTT.

In its sample, this clonotype was seen many times. This chain uses TRBV28 with TRBJ1-5; D gene unclear. The germline V gene has CDR1 MDHEN and CDR2 SYDVKM. Trimming took off 10 bases at V and 3 bases at J, with 13 bases between the two ends. The CDR3 totals 13 residues. CDR3 in DNA: TGTGCCACCTGTAAAGGCAACAATCAGCCCCAGCATTTT. Amino acid sequence: CATCKGNNQPQHF.

This clonotype came up many times. This rearrangement joins TRBV3-1 to TRBJ1-1; D remains unclear. Germline-derived CDR1 and CDR2 are LGHDT and YNNKEL (reference sequence). Trimming stripped 1 base from V and 5 bases from J, with 8 bases between. The CDR3 consists of 13 residues. DNA of the CDR3: TGTGCCAGCAGCCAAGGAGATAGAACTGAAGCTTTCTTT. Translation: CASSQGDRTEAFF.

At least ten counts were recorded for this clonotype. The chain joins TRBV20-1 to TRBJ1-1; D is unresolved. Germline V gene sequence: CDR1 DFQATT, CDR2 SNEGSKA (reference sequence). V was shortened by 2 bases and J by 7 bases, with 20 bases between the two germline ends. This CDR3 has 15 residues. This chain's CDR3 is CSARPSVTAEDEAFF. The CDR3 DNA reads as TGCAGTGCTAGACCCTCGGTAACGGCAGAGGATGAAGCTTTCTTT.

Ten or more counts support this clonotype. The rearrangement uses TRBV2 and TRBJ2-7, with 8 bases lining up with TRBD1. Germline V gene data show CDR1 as SNHLY and CDR2 as FYNNEI. With V trimmed by 4 bases and J by 2 bases, 1 base remained unmatched. The CDR3 has 13 residues. For the CDR3, the DNA is TGTGCCAGCAGTGCAGGGGGCCCCTACGAGCAGTACTTC. It specifies CASSAGGPYEQYF.

Ten or more counts support this clonotype. The chain is built from TRBV14 and TRBJ1-4; D call uncertain. The CDR3 has 14 residues. Trimming shortened V by 4 bases and J by 8 bases, and 14 bases separated the two germline ends. Germline loops: CDR1 SGHDN, CDR2 FVKESK. The CDR3 region is CASSRGPPAEKLFF. CDR3 nucleotides: TGTGCCAGCAGCCGAGGACCCCCCGCGGAAAAACTGTTTTTT.

The chain employs TRBV10-3 and TRBJ1-4; D remains unclear. CDR1 and CDR2 from the germline V gene are ENHRY and SYGVKD. V was clipped by 4 bases and J by 7 bases, with 13 bases between them. The CDR3 runs to 14 residues. The CDR3, as DNA: TGTGCCATCAGTGGATCCGACATGGGTGAAAAACTGTTTTTT. This translates into CAISGSDMGEKLFF.

This clonotype was counted only a few times. J is TRBJ2-7 and V is TRBV6-1; the D is unclear. The CDR3 runs 13 residues. V was pared by 2 bases and J by 2 bases, with 7 bases between. The germline V gene encodes CDR1 MNHNS and CDR2 SASEGT. The CDR3 is CASSERAAYEQYF. CDR3 bases: TGTGCCAGCAGTGAAAGGGCCGCCTACGAGCAGTACTTC.